Presented here are 31 T cell receptor beta chains from one specimen sequenced in a study of blood T cell repertoires in COVID-19. The data were produced by immunoSEQ multiplex PCR, yet TCRdb's version contains in-frame clones alone and is incomplete. This table has 150,000 to 200,000 clones, over 85% appearing once. Sequencing used peripheral blood. All receptors come from a man aged 55 to 69 with active or convalescent COVID-19.

The genes are TRBV12-5 and TRBJ2-5, with D perhaps TRBD2 (7 bases). The CDR3 runs 16 residues. Looked up from germline, CDR1 is LGHNT and CDR2 is FRNRAP. Trimming shortened V by 5 bases and J by 5 bases, and 21 bases separated the two germline ends. The CDR3 is CASGPTHGGRGETQYF. The CDR3 region has the DNA TGTGCTAGTGGTCCGACTCACGGGGGGCGCGGGGAGACCCAGTACTTC.

V usage is TRBV20-1 and J usage is TRBJ1-5, with D unclear. Germline CDR1 reads DFQATT; CDR2 reads SNEGSKA (reference sequence). Trimming pared 5 bases from V and 11 bases from J, leaving 13 bases between. The CDR3 runs to 11 residues. This CDR3 is CSALGEAAQHF. CDR3 bases: TGCAGTGCTCTCGGGGAGGCAGCCCAGCATTTT.

The CDR3 DNA reads as TGTGCCAGCAGCTTCGGACTGGATCAGCCCCAGCATTTT. This codes for CASSFGLDQPQHF. This rearrangement joins TRBV5-8 to TRBJ1-5; no definite D call. The CDR3 contains 13 residues. Germline V gene sequence: CDR1 SGHTS, CDR2 YDEGEE. The ends were cut back, 2 bases at V and 5 bases at J, with 8 bases in the middle.

In regard to this clone: Additional DNA sequences in this sample encode the identical CDR3. The genes are TRBV10-3 and TRBJ1-2, with TRBD1 matching 7 bases. In germline, CDR1 is ENHRY, CDR2 SYGVKD. The junction had 3 bases not matched to a gene; V was cut back by 2 bases and J by 3 bases. This CDR3 is 14 amino acids long. The DNA for the CDR3 is TGTGCCATCAGTGAGAAAGGGGGCGACTATGGCTACACCTTC. Protein sequence: CAISEKGGDYGYTF.

The chain employs TRBV28 and TRBJ2-1, with a tentative D call TRBD2 (5 bases). V lost 1 base, J lost 6 bases, and 13 bases lay in between. The CDR3 has 15 residues. Germline CDR1 and CDR2: MDHEN and SYDVKM. CDR3 sequence: CASSLYSGTSNEQFF. CDR3 nucleotides: TGTGCCAGCAGTTTATATTCAGGTACTAGCAATGAGCAGTTCTTC.

This clone was seen a handful of times. The chain recombines TRBV10-3 with TRBJ1-3, with D possibly matching TRBD1 (6 bases). V was trimmed by 0 bases and J by 4 bases, leaving 10 bases between them. CDR1 and CDR2 from the germline V gene are ENHRY and SYGVKD. The CDR3 spans 15 residues. The CDR3 protein is CAISESGATGNTIYF. The CDR3 DNA reads as TGTGCCATCAGTGAGTCGGGGGCTACGGGAAACACCATATATTTT.

This clone came up once. This sequence joins TRBV3-1 (or the pseudogene TRBV3-2) and TRBJ1-1; no clear D. This CDR3 spans 15 amino acids. Germline assignment: CDR1 LGHDT and CDR2 YNNKEL (reference sequence). Trimming pared 1 base from V and 5 bases from J, leaving 14 bases between. CDR3 sequence: CASSQGTLSGTEAFF. The DNA of the CDR3 is TGTGCCAGCAGCCAAGGGACTCTTTCCGGGACTGAAGCTTTCTTT.

The V call is TRBV7-2, the J call TRBJ2-7; perhaps TRBD2 as D (6 bases). The CDR3 spans 16 residues. CDR1 and CDR2 from the germline V gene are SGHTA and FQGNSA. V lost 4 bases and J lost 3, with 19 bases in between. The DNA of the CDR3 is TGTGCCAGCAGCTCATCGCCCGCGGGGCCCGGCTACGAGCAGTACTTC. Translation: CASSSSPAGPGYEQYF.

The genes are TRBV19 and TRBJ1-5; the D gene is possibly TRBD1 (6 bases). This CDR3 has 15 residues. Germline V lookup: CDR1 LNHDA, CDR2 SQIVND (reference sequence). Trimming pared 0 bases from V and 7 bases from J, leaving 13 bases between. CDR3 DNA sequence: TGTGCCAGTAGTATAGATCGCAGGGGCAGGCAGCCCCAGCATTTT. It codes for CASSIDRRGRQPQHF.

The rearrangement links TRBV9 to TRBJ1-1; D remains unclear. Germline V gene lookup returns CDR1 SGDLS and CDR2 YYNGEE. The CDR3 runs 14 residues. V lost 1 base and J lost 0, with 7 bases in between. CDR3 nucleotide sequence: TGTGCCAGCAGCGTAATTTCGGTGAACACTGAAGCTTTCTTT. This sequence encodes CASSVISVNTEAFF.

This sequence joins TRBV4-1 and TRBJ2-7; TRBD1 agrees at 7 bases. V trimming: 3 bases; J trimming: 3 bases; junction bases outside the gene matches: 11. This CDR3 spans 16 amino acids. In germline, CDR1 is MGHRA, CDR2 YSYEKL. CDR3 sequence (DNA): TGCGCCAGCAGCCAGAAAACAGGGGTATCTGGCTACGAGCAGTACTTC. This sequence encodes CASSQKTGVSGYEQYF.

This clone showed up just once. The chain recombines TRBV18 with TRBJ2-5, with a tentative D call TRBD1 (6 bases). The CDR3 sequence is 15 residues long. Trimming pared 2 bases from V and 1 base from J, leaving 11 bases between. CDR1 and CDR2 from the germline V gene are KGHSH and LQKENI. The CDR3 reads CASSPLVRGQETQYF. DNA for the CDR3: TGTGCCAGCTCACCATTGGTCAGGGGCCAAGAGACCCAGTACTTC.

The chain carries TRBV19 and TRBJ2-1; D perhaps matches TRBD2 (5 bases). The CDR3 has 14 residues. Germline values: CDR1 LNHDA, CDR2 SQIVND (reference sequence). Trimming shortened V by 3 bases and J by 4 bases, and 10 bases separated the two germline ends. The CDR3 region is CASSITRGYNEQFF. CDR3 nucleotide sequence: TGTGCCAGTAGTATCACCCGGGGTTACAATGAGCAGTTCTTC.

The chain has TRBV2 and TRBJ2-2; D is possibly TRBD1 (6 bases). This CDR3 is built from 18 residues. Trimming took off 4 bases at V and 1 base at J, with 19 bases between the two ends. Per the germline V gene, CDR1 is SNHLY and CDR2 is FYNNEI. The CDR3 here is CASSAVGAGVVNTGELFF. In DNA form, the CDR3 reads TGTGCCAGCAGTGCTGTGGGGGCAGGGGTTGTGAACACCGGGGAGCTGTTTTTT.

CDR3 in DNA: TGTGCCAGCAGCCCCCAGGGGGCTTTAGCCAAAAACATTCAGTACTTC. This gives the protein CASSPQGALAKNIQYF. The chain has TRBV7-9 and TRBJ2-4; 8 bases fit TRBD1. This CDR3 has 16 residues. Germline CDR1 reads SEHNR; CDR2 reads FQNEAQ (reference sequence). The trim removed 5 bases at V and 0 bases at J, leaving 6 bases unmatched.

The chain recombines TRBV6-5 with TRBJ2-5, with 10 positions matching TRBD2. This CDR3 comprises 15 residues. The J segment lost 3 bases and the V segment lost 4 bases, leaving 5 bases of the junction unmatched. Germline CDR1 is MNHEY and CDR2 is SVGAGI. The CDR3 region has the DNA TGTGCCAGCAGTTTCGGACTAGCGGTTAAAGAGACCCAGTACTTC. Translated: CASSFGLAVKETQYF.

J is TRBJ1-2 and V is TRBV25-1, with TRBD1 matching 10 bases. Germline assignment: CDR1 MGHDK and CDR2 SYGVNS. The CDR3 contains 13 residues. The V and J ends lost 7 bases and 7 bases, in that order; junction bases with no gene match: 6. CDR3 nucleotides: TGTGCCAGCACGACAGGGGGCGGGGTTGGCTACACCTTC. Its protein product is CASTTGGGVGYTF.

The CDR3 DNA reads TGTGCCAGCAGCTTAGGACTCCGGCAGTTCTTC. Residues: CASSLGLRQFF. The V gene is TRBV7-6, the J gene TRBJ2-1; no clear D gene. The CDR3 sequence is 11 residues long. Deletions cut 1 base from V and 12 bases from J, with 7 bases between. Germline V gene sequence: CDR1 SGHVS, CDR2 FNYEAQ.

The V and J genes are TRBV18 and TRBJ2-5; 8 bases line up with TRBD1. The germline gives CDR1 KGHSH, CDR2 LQKENI. V was clipped by 4 bases and J by 5 bases; unmatched bases: 12. This CDR3 has 16 residues. CDR3 protein: CASSLSRDRSVETQYF. CDR3 bases: TGTGCCAGCTCACTATCCCGGGACAGGAGCGTGGAGACCCAGTACTTC.

As concerns this clone: The same CDR3 arises from other DNA sequences in this sample as well. V gene TRBV5-1 combines with J gene TRBJ2-7, with TRBD2 matching 11 bases. The CDR3 sequence is 15 residues long. Germline V gene lookup returns CDR1 SGHRS and CDR2 YFSETQ. The J segment lost 3 bases and the V segment lost 2 bases, leaving 4 bases of the junction unmatched. CDR3 sequence reads: CASSLLAGGIYEQYF. The CDR3 DNA reads TGCGCCAGCAGCTTATTAGCGGGAGGGATCTACGAGCAGTACTTC.

The genes are TRBV6-6 and TRBJ1-3; the D gene is possibly TRBD1 (5 bases). This CDR3 has 15 residues. V was trimmed by 2 bases and J by 4 bases, leaving 12 bases between them. The germline V gene encodes CDR1 MNHNY and CDR2 SVGAGI (reference sequence). The CDR3: CASSYGGLEGNTIYF. DNA of the CDR3: TGTGCCAGCAGTTACGGGGGGTTGGAGGGAAACACCATATATTTT.

The chain combines TRBV5-1 with TRBJ2-7; D call uncertain. V was trimmed by 0 bases and J by 5 bases, leaving 6 bases between them. The CDR3 is made up of 12 amino acids. Germline V gene sequence: CDR1 SGHRS, CDR2 YFSETQ. The CDR3, as DNA: TGCGCCAGCAGCTTGGCCGGAGACGAGCAGTACTTC. Protein product: CASSLAGDEQYF.

V usage is TRBV6-5 and J usage is TRBJ1-2; D uncertain. Trimming left V 10 bases short and J 1 base short, with 7 bases between. This CDR3 comprises 11 residues. Germline CDR1 is MNHEY and CDR2 is SVGAGI. The CDR3 DNA is TGTGCCATTTACAGTAACTATGGCTACACCTTC. It is translated as CAIYSNYGYTF.

The table lists this clone with a count of one. The chain has TRBV27 and TRBJ1-2; D gene uncertain. CDR1 is MNHEY, CDR2 SMNVEV, per germline (reference sequence). The CDR3 is 13 amino acids. Trimming removed 6 bases at V and 3 bases at J, with 11 bases between. The DNA of the CDR3 is TGTGCCAGCAGGATCGGTTACGACTATGGCTACACCTTC. Its protein is CASRIGYDYGYTF.

This chain joins TRBV6-5 and TRBJ2-7, with D possibly matching TRBD1 (5 bases). From germline, CDR1 is MNHEY and CDR2 SVGAGI. The ends were cut back, 7 bases at V and 5 bases at J, with 21 bases in the middle. The CDR3 is 15 amino acids. The CDR3 DNA follows: TGTGCCAGCACCTCAGGGTCTTGGGATTCCCACGAGCAGTACTTC. Translated, it gives CASTSGSWDSHEQYF.

V gene TRBV14 combines with J gene TRBJ2-1; 7 nucleotides agree with TRBD2. Germline trimming cut 1 base from V and 6 bases from J; bases unmatched to any gene: 6. CDR3 length equals 15 residues. Germline lookup yields CDR1 SGHDN and CDR2 FVKESK. The CDR3 region has the DNA TGTGCCAGCAGCCAAGTCCGGGGGGTAACCAATGAGCAGTTCTTC. Translated, it gives CASSQVRGVTNEQFF.

The CDR3 DNA follows: TGTGCCAGCAGCTTGGCCCGGAAAACAGGGACGAACACTGAAGCTTTCTTT. The encoded protein is CASSLARKTGTNTEAFF. The V call is TRBV5-4, the J call TRBJ1-1, with D tentatively TRBD1 (6 bases). The germline gives CDR1 SGHNT, CDR2 YYREEE (reference sequence). V shed 0 bases and J shed 1 base, with 16 bases lying between them. This CDR3 comprises 17 residues.

V gene TRBV6-5 combines with J gene TRBJ1-1, with 9 bases identical to TRBD1. Per germline, CDR1 MNHEY and CDR2 SVGAGI. The V segment lost 5 bases and the J segment 11 bases; nucleotides outside the gene matches: 6. This CDR3 has 12 residues. CDR3 sequence reads: CASSPQGARAFF. DNA for the CDR3: TGTGCCAGCAGTCCACAGGGGGCTCGTGCTTTCTTT.

This chain joins TRBV6-5 and TRBJ2-7, with TRBD1 identical over 10 bases. Germline V gene sequence: CDR1 MNHEY, CDR2 SVGAGI. The CDR3 contains 13 residues. After removal of 6 bases from V and 3 bases from J, the junction contained 2 bases not matched to a gene. This chain's CDR3 is CASSWDRGYEQYF. The CDR3 nucleotides are TGTGCCAGCAGCTGGGACAGGGGCTACGAGCAGTACTTC.

The chain joins TRBV9 to TRBJ2-5; D ambiguous. The V end lost 4 bases, the J end lost 0 bases, and 7 bases lay between the germline ends. This CDR3 is 13 amino acids long. CDR1 and CDR2 from the germline V gene are SGDLS and YYNGEE. The CDR3 reads CASSPGYQETQYF. The CDR3 DNA reads TGTGCCAGCAGCCCCGGGTACCAAGAGACCCAGTACTTC.

J is TRBJ2-1 and V is TRBV7-2; 12 nucleotides agree with TRBD2. The CDR3 runs 15 residues. V was pared by 1 base and J by 9 bases, with 4 bases of the junction left unmatched. CDR1 and CDR2 (germline): SGHTA, FQGNSA. The CDR3: CASSLGLAGGVEQFF. The CDR3 DNA sequence: TGTGCCAGCAGCTTAGGCCTAGCGGGGGGGGTTGAGCAGTTCTTC.